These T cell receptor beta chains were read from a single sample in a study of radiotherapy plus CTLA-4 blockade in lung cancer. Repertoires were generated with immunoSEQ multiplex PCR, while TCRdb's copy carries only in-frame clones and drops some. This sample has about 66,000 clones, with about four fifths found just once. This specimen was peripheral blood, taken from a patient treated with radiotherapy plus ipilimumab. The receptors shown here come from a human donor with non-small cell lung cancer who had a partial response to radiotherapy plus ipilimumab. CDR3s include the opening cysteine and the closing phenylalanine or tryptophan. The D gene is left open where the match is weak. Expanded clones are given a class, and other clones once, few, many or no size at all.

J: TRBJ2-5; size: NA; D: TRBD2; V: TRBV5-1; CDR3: CASSLAAPQETQYF; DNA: TGCGCCAGCAGCCTAGCGGCGCCCCAAGAGACCCAGTACTTC
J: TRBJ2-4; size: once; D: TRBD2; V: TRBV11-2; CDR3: CASSHRGGRPKNIQYF; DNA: TGTGCCAGCAGCCATAGGGGAGGGCGCCCCAAAAACATTCAGTACTTC
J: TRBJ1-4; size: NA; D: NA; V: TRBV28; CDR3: CASSPTPVQRGYGEKLFF; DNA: TGTGCCAGCAGCCCAACTCCGGTACAAAGAGGATATGGGGAAAAACTGTTTTTT
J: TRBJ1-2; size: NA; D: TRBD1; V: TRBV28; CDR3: CASSSTPDRGGFYGYTF; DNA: TGTGCCAGCTCCTCCACCCCAGACAGGGGGGGATTCTATGGCTACACCTTC
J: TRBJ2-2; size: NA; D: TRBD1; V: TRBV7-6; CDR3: CASSPRQGQNTGELFF; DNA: TGTGCCAGCAGCCCCCGACAGGGGCAGAACACCGGGGAGCTGTTTTTT
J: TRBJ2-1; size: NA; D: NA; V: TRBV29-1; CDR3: CSAVDGATIKEQFF; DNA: TGCAGCGCTGTTGACGGAGCCACAATAAAGGAGCAGTTCTTC
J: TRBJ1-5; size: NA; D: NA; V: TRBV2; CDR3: CASTLGGANQPQHF; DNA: TGTGCCAGCACCCTGGGAGGGGCGAATCAGCCCCAGCATTTT
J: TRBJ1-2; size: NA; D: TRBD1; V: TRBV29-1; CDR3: CSVAGQGQGYTF; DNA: TGCAGCGTTGCTGGACAGGGACAAGGCTACACCTTC
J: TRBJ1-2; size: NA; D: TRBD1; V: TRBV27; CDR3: CASSWEGGNGYTF; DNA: TGTGCCAGCAGTTGGGAAGGGGGCAATGGCTACACCTTC
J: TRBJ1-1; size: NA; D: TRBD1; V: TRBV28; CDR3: CASSLPRQGAAAFF; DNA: TGTGCCAGCAGTTTACCCCGACAGGGGGCAGCAGCTTTCTTT
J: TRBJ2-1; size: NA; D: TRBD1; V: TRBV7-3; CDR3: CASSPRTGGLYNEQFF; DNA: TGTGCCAGCAGCCCGCGGACAGGGGGCTTGTACAATGAGCAGTTCTTC
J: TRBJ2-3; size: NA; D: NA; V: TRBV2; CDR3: CASSTFGGYSTDTQYF; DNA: TGTGCCAGCAGCACATTTGGCGGCTATAGCACAGATACGCAGTATTTT
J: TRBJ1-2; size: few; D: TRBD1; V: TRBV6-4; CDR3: CASSENRGNYGYTF; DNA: TGTGCCAGCAGTGAGAACAGGGGGAACTATGGCTACACCTTC
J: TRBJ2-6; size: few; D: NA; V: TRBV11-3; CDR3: CASSLRAHSGANVLTF; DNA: TGTGCCAGCAGCCTGCGGGCGCACTCTGGGGCCAACGTCCTGACTTTC
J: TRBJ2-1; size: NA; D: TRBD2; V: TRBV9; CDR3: CASSVQGTSGNEQFF; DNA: TGTGCCAGCAGCGTCCAAGGGACTAGCGGCAATGAGCAGTTCTTC
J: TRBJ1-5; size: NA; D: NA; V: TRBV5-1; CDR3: CASSMDPGGNQPQHF; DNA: TGCGCCAGCAGCATGGACCCGGGGGGCAATCAGCCCCAGCATTTT
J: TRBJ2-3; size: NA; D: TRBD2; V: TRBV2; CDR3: CASKGTSGTDTQYF; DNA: TGTGCCAGCAAAGGGACTAGCGGGACAGATACGCAGTATTTT
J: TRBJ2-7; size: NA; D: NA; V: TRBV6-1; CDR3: CASSELYEQYF; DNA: TGTGCCAGCAGTGAACTTTACGAGCAGTACTTC
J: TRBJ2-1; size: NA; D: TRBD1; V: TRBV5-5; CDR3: CASSTGQYNEQFF; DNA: TGTGCCAGCAGCACGGGACAGTACAATGAGCAGTTCTTC
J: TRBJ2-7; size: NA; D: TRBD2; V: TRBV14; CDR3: CASRKAGVHYEQYF; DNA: TGTGCCAGCAGGAAAGCGGGAGTTCACTACGAGCAGTACTTC
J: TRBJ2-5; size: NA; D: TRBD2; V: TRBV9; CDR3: CASSPGLAGAGETQYF; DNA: TGTGCCAGCAGCCCCGGACTAGCTGGGGCCGGGGAGACCCAGTACTTC
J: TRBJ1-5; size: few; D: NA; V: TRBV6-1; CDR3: CASSERVGNQPQHF; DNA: TGTGCCAGCAGTGAACGAGTTGGCAATCAGCCCCAGCATTTT
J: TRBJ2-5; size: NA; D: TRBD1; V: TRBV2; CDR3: CASALRGRLETQYF; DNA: TGTGCCAGTGCCCTCAGGGGGCGCTTGGAGACCCAGTACTTC
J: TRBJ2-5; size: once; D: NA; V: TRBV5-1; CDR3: CASSPYGGGETQYF; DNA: TGCGCCAGCAGCCCCTACGGGGGTGGGGAGACCCAGTACTTC
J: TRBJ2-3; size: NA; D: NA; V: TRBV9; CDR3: CASSVAAISTDTQYF; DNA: TGTGCCAGCAGCGTAGCCGCGATCAGCACAGATACGCAGTATTTT
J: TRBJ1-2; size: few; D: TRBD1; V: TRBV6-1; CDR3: CASSLTGDGGYTF; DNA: TGTGCCAGCAGCCTGACAGGGGATGGCGGCTACACCTTC
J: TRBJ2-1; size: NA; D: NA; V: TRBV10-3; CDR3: CAISESRGSGGNEQFF; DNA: TGTGCCATCAGTGAGTCGAGAGGGAGCGGAGGCAATGAGCAGTTCTTC
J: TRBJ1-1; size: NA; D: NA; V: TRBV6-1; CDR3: CASRYSGFEAFF; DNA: TGTGCCAGCAGATATTCAGGGTTTGAAGCTTTCTTT
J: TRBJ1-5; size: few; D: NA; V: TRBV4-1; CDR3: CASSQQATNQPQHF; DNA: TGCGCCAGCAGCCAACAGGCCACAAATCAGCCCCAGCATTTT
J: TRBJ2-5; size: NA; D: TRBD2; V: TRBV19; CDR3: CASSIWGGTNQETQYF; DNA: TGTGCCAGTAGTATTTGGGGGGGGACCAACCAAGAGACCCAGTACTTC
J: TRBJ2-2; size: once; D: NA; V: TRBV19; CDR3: CASISRANTGELFF; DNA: TGTGCCAGTATAAGTCGGGCGAACACCGGGGAGCTGTTTTTT
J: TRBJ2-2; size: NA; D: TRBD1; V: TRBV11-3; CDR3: CASSLGTGLAGPNTGELFF; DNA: TGTGCCAGCAGCTTAGGGACAGGGCTCGCAGGTCCGAACACCGGGGAGCTGTTTTTT
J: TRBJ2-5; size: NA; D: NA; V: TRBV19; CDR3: CASTSSSGYGETQYF; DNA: TGTGCCAGTACCTCTTCGTCTGGATACGGGGAGACCCAGTACTTC
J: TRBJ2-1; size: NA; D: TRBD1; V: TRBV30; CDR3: CAWSPDRGVYNEQFF; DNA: TGTGCCTGGAGCCCCGACAGGGGCGTCTACAATGAGCAGTTCTTC
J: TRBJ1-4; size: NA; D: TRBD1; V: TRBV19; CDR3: CASGDRPGKLFF; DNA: TGTGCCAGTGGGGACAGGCCTGGAAAACTGTTTTTT
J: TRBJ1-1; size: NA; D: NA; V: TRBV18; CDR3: CASSPSWGGNTEAFF; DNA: TGTGCCAGCTCACCAAGTTGGGGCGGGAACACTGAAGCTTTCTTT
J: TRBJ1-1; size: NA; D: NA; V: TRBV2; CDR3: CASSLREGTEAFF; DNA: TGTGCCAGCAGTCTCAGGGAGGGCACTGAAGCTTTCTTT
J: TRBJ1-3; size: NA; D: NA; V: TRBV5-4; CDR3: CASSASDRSSGNTIYF; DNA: TGTGCCAGCAGCGCGTCAGACAGAAGCTCTGGAAACACCATATATTTT
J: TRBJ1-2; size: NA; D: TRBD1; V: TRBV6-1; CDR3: CASTGDRFNYGYTF; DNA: TGTGCCAGCACCGGGGACAGGTTCAACTATGGCTACACCTTC
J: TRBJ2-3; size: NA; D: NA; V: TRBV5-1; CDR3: CASSLAVRGGTGLGAQYF; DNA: TGCGCCAGCAGCTTGGCCGTAAGGGGGGGGACGGGCCTCGGAGCGCAGTATTTT
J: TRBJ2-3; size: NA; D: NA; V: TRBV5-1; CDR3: CASSLAGASTDTQYF; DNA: TGCGCCAGCAGCTTGGCTGGGGCGAGCACAGATACGCAGTATTTT
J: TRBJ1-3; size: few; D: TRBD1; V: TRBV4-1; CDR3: CASSQAFTGQGTGNTIYF; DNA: TGCGCCAGCAGCCAGGCCTTTACGGGACAGGGTACTGGAAACACCATATATTTT
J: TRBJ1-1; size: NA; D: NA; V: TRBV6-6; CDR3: CASSWREGTEAFF; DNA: TGTGCCAGCAGTTGGAGGGAGGGCACTGAAGCTTTCTTT
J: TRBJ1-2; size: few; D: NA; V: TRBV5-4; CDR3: CASTSSAGPGYGYTF; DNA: TGTGCCAGCACCTCCTCGGCGGGCCCAGGCTATGGCTACACCTTC
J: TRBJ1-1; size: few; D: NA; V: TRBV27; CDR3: CASSFEGGEAFF; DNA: TGTGCCAGCAGTTTCGAAGGCGGAGAAGCTTTCTTT
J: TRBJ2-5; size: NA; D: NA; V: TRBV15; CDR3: CATSAREYQETQYF; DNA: TGTGCCACTTCAGCAAGGGAGTACCAAGAGACCCAGTACTTC
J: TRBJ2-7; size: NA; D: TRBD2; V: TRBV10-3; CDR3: CAISEPLAGVIYEQYF; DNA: TGTGCCATCAGTGAACCCCTAGCGGGAGTAATCTACGAGCAGTACTTC
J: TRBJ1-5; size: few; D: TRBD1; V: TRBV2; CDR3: CASRRQGGNQPQHF; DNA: TGTGCCAGCAGGAGACAGGGCGGCAATCAGCCCCAGCATTTT
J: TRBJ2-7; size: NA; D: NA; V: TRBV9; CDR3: CASSPRGDSEQYF; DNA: TGTGCCAGCAGCCCCCGAGGGGACTCCGAGCAGTACTTC
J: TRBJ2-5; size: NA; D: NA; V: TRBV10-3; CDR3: CAISETGGETQYF; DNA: TGTGCCATCAGTGAGACGGGTGGAGAGACCCAGTACTTC
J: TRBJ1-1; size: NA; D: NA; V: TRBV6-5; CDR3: CASRRTANTEAFF; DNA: TGTGCCAGCAGGCGGACAGCGAACACTGAAGCTTTCTTT
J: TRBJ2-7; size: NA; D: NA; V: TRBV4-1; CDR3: CASSPPGRSYEQYF; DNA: TGCGCCAGCAGCCCCCCGGGAAGAAGCTACGAGCAGTACTTC